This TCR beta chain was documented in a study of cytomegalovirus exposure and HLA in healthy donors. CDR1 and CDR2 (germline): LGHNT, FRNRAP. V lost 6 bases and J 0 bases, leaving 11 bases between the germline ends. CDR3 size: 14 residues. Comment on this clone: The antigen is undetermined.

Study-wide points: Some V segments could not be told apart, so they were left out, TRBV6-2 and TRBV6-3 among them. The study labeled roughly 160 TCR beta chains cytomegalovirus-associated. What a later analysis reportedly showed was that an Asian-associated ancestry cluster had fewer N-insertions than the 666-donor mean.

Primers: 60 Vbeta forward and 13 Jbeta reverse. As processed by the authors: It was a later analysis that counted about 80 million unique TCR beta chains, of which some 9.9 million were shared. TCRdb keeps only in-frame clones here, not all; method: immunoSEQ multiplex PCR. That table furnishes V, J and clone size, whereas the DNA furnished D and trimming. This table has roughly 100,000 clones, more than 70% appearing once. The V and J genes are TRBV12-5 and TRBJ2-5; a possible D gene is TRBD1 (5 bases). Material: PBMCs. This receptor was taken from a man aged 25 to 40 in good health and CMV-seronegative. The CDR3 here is CASGAYRYQETQYF. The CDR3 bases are TGTGCTAGTGGGGCCTACAGGTACCAAGAGACCCAGTACTTC.